Following are 9 T cell receptor beta chains from one sample sequenced in a study of blood T cell repertoires in COVID-19. Measured with immunoSEQ multiplex PCR; TCRdb has only the in-frame clones, and not every one. The sample lists around 190,000 clones; more than 65% were seen once. The sample comprised PBMCs or T cells enriched from blood (not recorded which). Receptors were obtained from a woman between 45 and 65 years old with acute COVID-19.

V usage is TRBV28 and J usage is TRBJ1-1, with TRBD1 matching 7 bases. The junction had 5 bases not matched to a gene; V was cut back by 6 bases and J by 1 base. The CDR3 extends over 14 amino acids. Per germline, CDR1 MDHEN and CDR2 SYDVKM. The CDR3 coding sequence is TGTGCCAGCAGCCGACAGGGATGGAACACTGAAGCTTTCTTT. Translating it yields CASSRQGWNTEAFF.

This chain connects TRBV5-1 to TRBJ1-4; D is ambiguous. This CDR3 is built from 16 residues. Germline CDR1 SGHRS, CDR2 YFSETQ. V gave up 0 bases and J gave up 0 bases, with 9 bases separating them. DNA of the CDR3: TGCGCCAGCAGCTTGGGACAAGCTGCAACTAATGAAAAACTGTTTTTT. As protein: CASSLGQAATNEKLFF.

The V gene is TRBV24-1, the J gene TRBJ1-4, with D perhaps TRBD1 (6 bases). In germline, CDR1 is KGHDR, CDR2 SFDVKD. The CDR3 consists of 14 residues. Trimming took 4 bases from V and 8 from J, leaving 13 bases between them. Here the CDR3 DNA reads TGTGCCACCAGTGACCCAGGGGTAGGCGAAAAACTGTTTTTT. Translating it yields CATSDPGVGEKLFF.

This sequence joins TRBV11-2 and TRBJ1-1, with a weak D call TRBD1 (5 bases). Germline V gene lookup returns CDR1 SGHAT and CDR2 FQNNGV. Trimming removed 5 bases from V and 4 bases from J, with 17 bases in between. The CDR3 sequence is 15 residues long. The DNA of the CDR3 is TGTGCCAGCAGCGCACAAGGGGTGATGGGCACTGAAGCTTTCTTT. Translated: CASSAQGVMGTEAFF.

A single count supports this clone. This chain uses TRBV6-5 with TRBJ2-3, with a possible D match to TRBD1 (5 bases). CDR1 is MNHEY, CDR2 SVGAGI, per germline. V dropped 8 bases and J dropped 2 bases, with 11 bases sitting between them. The CDR3 loop spans 13 amino acids. The CDR3 loop is CASGQGYTDTQYF. CDR3 in DNA: TGTGCCAGCGGTCAGGGTTACACAGATACGCAGTATTTT.

The V gene is TRBV29-1, the J gene TRBJ2-3; 7 bases are shared with TRBD1. This CDR3 is 13 amino acids long. With V trimmed by 8 bases and J by 1 base, 6 bases remained unmatched. CDR1 is SQVTM, CDR2 ANQGSEA, per germline. The CDR3 DNA reads TGCAGCTCAGAGGGGGCGGGCACAGATACGCAGTATTTT. Its translation is CSSEGAGTDTQYF.

The table lists this clone with a count of one. The chain joins TRBV5-6 to TRBJ1-5; 7 bases are a match to TRBD1. Unmatched junction bases numbered 5, after V lost 4 bases and J lost 1 base. Germline V CDR1 and CDR2: SGHDT, YYEEEE. This CDR3 has 15 amino acids. In DNA form, the CDR3 reads TGTGCCAGCAGCAAGGGGGCGGTAAGCAATCAGCCCCAGCATTTT. Protein product: CASSKGAVSNQPQHF.

The CDR3, as DNA: TGTGCCACCAGTGACCCCTCAGGTCATCAGCCCCAGCATTTT. Its protein is CATSDPSGHQPQHF. This chain joins TRBV24-1 and TRBJ1-5; D ambiguous. The V gene lost 4 bases and the J gene lost 5 bases, with 11 bases spanning the gap. The CDR3 contains 14 residues. Germline V gene sequence: CDR1 KGHDR, CDR2 SFDVKD.

V is TRBV6-2 or TRBV6-3 and J is TRBJ1-3; 8 nucleotides agree with TRBD1. CDR1 is MNHEY, CDR2 SVGEGT, per germline. The length of the CDR3 is 14 residues. The V and J ends lost 6 bases and 1 base, in that order; junction bases with no gene match: 2. The CDR3 region is CASSTGGSGNTIYF. In nucleotides, the CDR3 is TGTGCCAGCAGCACAGGGGGATCTGGAAACACCATATATTTT.